These 16 T cell receptor beta chains were all obtained from the same sample, sequenced in a study of T cell responses to AZD1222 COVID-19 vaccine (dated by TCRdb to about 2021). What the time point label conveys for this sample: baseline before first vaccination. Library prep was done by the immunoSEQ multiplex PCR assay. TCRdb holds this immuneACCESS table with in-frame rearrangements only. Some clones are missing; in checked studies, unresolved V genes explain under half, and the rest has no known cause. Here the sample has 100,000 or so clones; roughly 88% occur a single time. The ten largest make up about 14% of the sample. The sequencing used peripheral blood, collected on day 0 of AZD1222 vaccination. The receptors were gathered from an adult in good health.

This chain uses TRBV21-1 with TRBJ2-1; TRBD2 is taken as the D call from the table, unchecked against the DNA. TRBV21-1 is given as a pseudogene. CDR3 length: 20 amino acids. DNA of the CDR3: TGTGCCAGCAGCAAAAACCAAAGGACTAGCGGGGGAAACTCCTACAATGAGCAGTTCTTC. Translated: CASSKNQRTSGGNSYNEQFF.

The V call is TRBV24-1, the J call TRBJ1-1, with D maybe TRBD1 (5 bases). From germline, CDR1 is KGHDR and CDR2 SFDVKD. V lost 7 bases, J lost 4 bases, and 15 bases lay in between. The CDR3 consists of 14 residues. The CDR3 here is CATSAGTYGTEAFF. Written as DNA, the CDR3 is TGTGCCACCAGCGCCGGGACTTATGGCACTGAAGCTTTCTTT.

The rearrangement joins TRBV3-1 (or the pseudogene TRBV3-2) to TRBJ1-1; D call uncertain. Germline V gene sequence: CDR1 LGHDT, CDR2 YNNKEL (reference sequence). V was pared by 0 bases and J by 4 bases, with 12 bases between. The CDR3 sequence is 15 residues long. The CDR3 DNA reads TGTGCCAGCAGCCAAGAAAAGGTTCCGGCCACTGAAGCTTTCTTT. The encoded protein is CASSQEKVPATEAFF.

The chain uses TRBV9 and TRBJ2-2; D gene unclear. Germline-derived CDR1 and CDR2 are SGDLS and YYNGEE. V was cut by 0 bases and J by 5 bases, with 14 bases left in between. The CDR3 is 16 residues long. CDR3 DNA: TGTGCCAGCAGCGTAGACCCGTCTGTGGGGACCGGGGAGCTGTTTTTT. Its translation is CASSVDPSVGTGELFF.

The gene calls are TRBV7-6 and TRBJ2-2, with TRBD2 matching over 14 bases. Trimming took 6 bases from V and 4 from J; bases not matched to a gene: 7. The germline V gene has CDR1 SGHVS and CDR2 FNYEAQ. This CDR3 region has 17 residues. CDR3 coding DNA: TGTGCCAGCAGTCGGACTAGCGGGGGGCCCTCCACCGGGGAGCTGTTTTTT. It encodes CASSRTSGGPSTGELFF.

The chain combines TRBV11-1 with TRBJ2-3, with 9 bases fitting TRBD1. This CDR3 comprises 15 residues. Germline assignment: CDR1 SGHAT and CDR2 FQDESV (reference sequence). The ends lost 0 bases at V and 4 bases at J; junction bases unmatched: 2. CDR3: CASSLAWTGADTQYF. The CDR3 region has the DNA TGTGCCAGCAGCTTAGCTTGGACAGGGGCAGATACGCAGTATTTT.

This chain uses TRBV7-3 with TRBJ1-2; D remains ambiguous. V lost 8 bases to trimming and J lost 3 bases, with 13 bases between them. Germline loops: CDR1 SGHTA, CDR2 FQGTGA. The CDR3 totals 13 residues. The CDR3, as DNA: TGTGCCAGCGCATTGGGTCCGGACTATGGCTACACCTTC. Its translation: CASALGPDYGYTF.

The chain combines TRBV6-6 with TRBJ1-1; D uncertain. V shed 4 bases and J shed 2 bases, with 17 bases lying between them. Germline assignment: CDR1 MNHNY and CDR2 SVGAGI (reference sequence). CDR3 length equals 16 residues. The CDR3 DNA sequence: TGTGCCAGCAGTTCACTCGGGGTTGGGTTTAACACTGAAGCTTTCTTT. Translated, it gives CASSSLGVGFNTEAFF.

The rearrangement links TRBV10-3 to TRBJ1-2, with D possibly being TRBD1 (6 bases). This CDR3 has 12 residues. V gave up 7 bases and J gave up 1 base, with 7 bases separating them. Germline values: CDR1 ENHRY, CDR2 SYGVKD. The CDR3 region has the DNA TGTGCCATCACAGGGGATAACTATGGCTACACCTTC. This translates into CAITGDNYGYTF.

The DNA of the CDR3 is TGTGCCAGCAGCTTAGAGGGTACCAATGAGCAGTTCTTC. Protein: CASSLEGTNEQFF. The chain employs TRBV7-2 and TRBJ2-1; no clear D. The CDR3 loop spans 13 amino acids. Germline CDR1 and CDR2: SGHTA and FQGNSA. Trimming cost V 1 base and J 6 bases, with 7 bases left between them.

This sequence joins TRBV2 and TRBJ2-5; D might be TRBD1 or TRBD2, each matching 7 bases. Trimming took off 10 bases at V and 0 bases at J, with 18 bases between the two ends. Germline loops: CDR1 SNHLY, CDR2 FYNNEI. CDR3 length: 15 residues. The CDR3 spells CAILPRGGYQETQYF. In DNA, the CDR3 is TGTGCCATCCTTCCCAGGGGGGGGTACCAAGAGACCCAGTACTTC.

This chain links TRBV4-1 with TRBJ1-2; 9 nucleotides line up with TRBD1. Trimming removed 4 bases from V and 8 bases from J; junction bases left unmatched: 11. The CDR3 has 15 residues. CDR1 is MGHRA, CDR2 YSYEKL, per germline. The CDR3 coding sequence is TGCGCCAGCAGCCGTACCCCGGGACAGGGAGGCGGCTACACCTTC. Residues: CASSRTPGQGGGYTF.

The chain couples TRBV4-1 to TRBJ2-1; 8 bases align to TRBD2. Germline V gives CDR1 MGHRA, CDR2 YSYEKL. Trimming removed 8 bases from V and 2 bases from J; junction bases left unmatched: 2. This CDR3 comprises 13 residues. The CDR3 DNA reads as TGCGCCAGCCGGCGGGGGGCCTACAATGAGCAGTTCTTC. Amino acids: CASRRGAYNEQFF.

This clone came up a few times. DNA of the CDR3: TGTGCCAGCAGCCCTTTGAACACTGAAGCTTTCTTT. This encodes CASSPLNTEAFF. The rearrangement joins TRBV28 to TRBJ1-1, with unresolved D. Germline loops: CDR1 MDHEN, CDR2 SYDVKM. Between the trimmed V and J ends, which lost 6 bases and 0 bases, there was a span of 5 bases. The CDR3 is made up of 12 amino acids.

This rearrangement joins TRBV10-3 to TRBJ2-3, with 9 nucleotides matching TRBD1. Germline values: CDR1 ENHRY, CDR2 SYGVKD. V dropped 4 bases and J dropped 5; count of bases not matched to a gene: 7. CDR3 length: 15 residues. CDR3 in DNA: TGTGCCATCAGTGTGCTTGGACAGGGGAGAGATACGCAGTATTTT. This gives the protein CAISVLGQGRDTQYF.

The gene calls are TRBV3-1 (or the pseudogene TRBV3-2) and TRBJ1-4, with a possible D match to TRBD1 (6 bases). Trimming stripped 1 base from V and 8 bases from J, with 11 bases between. This CDR3 is 14 amino acids long. Looked up from germline, CDR1 is LGHDT and CDR2 is YNNKEL (reference sequence). In nucleotides, the CDR3 is TGTGCCAGCAGCCAAGGGATCCAGGGGGAAAAACTGTTTTTT. Translating gives CASSQGIQGEKLFF.